Listed below are T cell receptor beta chains from one sample, sequenced in a study of identical twins. TCRdb redid the calling of the 5' RACE reads with MiXCR, one entry per CDR3 protein. The repertoire holds 700,000 or so distinct CDR3 sequences, under 9% seen once, with 0.98% in the top ten. These sequences were also reported in another study, on yellow fever vaccine responses in identical twins.

The specimen was PBMCs. The receptors here all came from a woman between 18 and 29 years old in good health. CDR3s include the opening cysteine and the closing phenylalanine or tryptophan. The order of the fields is CDR3 length, J gene, V gene, D gene, clone size, CDR3 DNA, CDR3 protein. A D gene is named only where the DNA matches it firmly. Only some rows state a clone size, as once, few, many or a class for expanded clones.

>17|TRBJ2-7|TRBV20-1|TRBD2|-
TGCTGTGCTAGAGATATCACTAGCGGGGGGCCCTCCTACGAGCAGTACTTC
CCARDITSGGPSYEQYF
>12|TRBJ2-5|TRBV20-1|-|-
TGCAGTGCCCCTAGCGAGGGGCGGGCCCAGTACTTC
CSAPSEGRAQYF
>14|TRBJ1-2|TRBV24-1|-|-
TGTGCCACCAGTGATTCGACGGAGAACTATGGCTACACCTTC
CATSDSTENYGYTF
>15|TRBJ2-1|TRBV20-1|TRBD2|many
TGCAGTGCTATGGGGGAGCTAGCGGGAAAGAATGAGCAGTTCTTC
CSAMGELAGKNEQFF
>13|TRBJ2-5|TRBV12-3/TRBV12-4|TRBD1|many
TGTGCCAGCGAGGGGGCCGCAGAAGAGACCCAGTACTTC
CASEGAAEETQYF
>13|TRBJ1-2|TRBV19|TRBD1|few
TGTGCCAGTAGCCCCGACAGGGGTCGGGGCTACACCTTC
CASSPDRGRGYTF
>14|TRBJ2-3|TRBV28|-|few
TGTGCCAGCAGTTCAGGGGGGCAGGAAGATACGCAGTATTTT
CASSSGGQEDTQYF
>17|TRBJ2-1|TRBV7-2|-|-
TGTGCCACCAGCAATCCCTCACTAGCCGGAATTTACAATGAGCAGTTCTTC
CATSNPSLAGIYNEQFF
>15|TRBJ2-7|TRBV10-3|-|many
TGTGCCATCAGTGAACCGGCCCGCCCGCCCTACGAGCAGTACTTC
CAISEPARPPYEQYF
>15|TRBJ1-2|TRBV27|-|-
TGTGCCAGCAGTTTCCGGACAGCCGCGGACCCCGTCTACACCTTC
CASSFRTAADPVYTF
>16|TRBJ2-2|TRBV29-1|-|many
TGCAGCGCCGAGACAACAGGGCGCAAGGACACCGGGGAGCTGTTTTTT
CSAETTGRKDTGELFF
>14|TRBJ2-3|TRBV15|-|-
TGTGCCACCAGCAGAGTTAACAGTCCCGATACGCAGTATTTT
CATSRVNSPDTQYF
>15|TRBJ2-7|TRBV4-3|-|many
TGCGCCAGCAGCCAAGTGTGGGGTGGTGGCTACGAGCAGTACTTC
CASSQVWGGGYEQYF
>18|TRBJ1-6|TRBV27|-|-
TGTGCCAGCAGTTTAGTGGCGGCGGGGAGCTCCTATAATTCACCCCTCCACTTT
CASSLVAAGSSYNSPLHF
>13|TRBJ2-1|TRBV3-1|-|many
TGTGCCAGCAGCCAATTGTTTGGCAATGAGCAGTTCTTC
CASSQLFGNEQFF
>13|TRBJ2-1|TRBV15|-|many
TGTGCCACCAGCAGAGATCTTGTTTATGAGCAGTTCTTC
CATSRDLVYEQFF
>16|TRBJ2-4|TRBV11-2|TRBD2|few
TGTGCCAGCAGCTCTCACCAGACTAGCGGGAGTCAAATTCAGTACTTC
CASSSHQTSGSQIQYF
>15|TRBJ1-2|TRBV27|TRBD1|-
TGTGCCAGCAGCCCAGGACAGGGGGCCTACTATGGCTACACCTTC
CASSPGQGAYYGYTF
>17|TRBJ2-7|TRBV20-1|TRBD2|few
TGCAGTGCTAGAGATCTCCTGGCGGGAGTACGCGTGTACGAGCAGTACTTC
CSARDLLAGVRVYEQYF
>15|TRBJ2-3|TRBV5-1|TRBD2|-
TGCGCCAGCAGCGGCTCGAGCGGGAGAGTGGATACGCAGTATTTT
CASSGSSGRVDTQYF
>20|TRBJ2-3|TRBV11-2|TRBD2|-
TGTGCCAGCAGCCCACGGGTTAGAATAGCGGGAGGGAAATTCACAGATACGCAGTATTTT
CASSPRVRIAGGKFTDTQYF
>15|TRBJ2-1|TRBV3-1|-|few
TGTGCCAGCAGCCAACGGAAGGGGGTTTACAATGAGCAGTTCTTC
CASSQRKGVYNEQFF
>15|TRBJ2-2|TRBV3-1|TRBD1|few
TGTGCCAGCAGGGGGACAGGGGGCGCGGCCGGGGAGCTGTTTTTT
CASRGTGGAAGELFF
>15|TRBJ2-3|TRBV5-1|TRBD2|-
TGCGCCAGCAGCCTACCAGCGGGAGTGGCAGATACGCAGTATTTT
CASSLPAGVADTQYF
>14|TRBJ2-2|TRBV28|-|few
TGTGCCAGCAGGCCGGGACACCTCACCGGGGAGCTGTTTTTT
CASRPGHLTGELFF
>13|TRBJ2-1|TRBV2|-|many
TGTGCCAGCAGTGAGAATCCATACAATGAGCAGTTCTTC
CASSENPYNEQFF
>14|TRBJ2-7|TRBV12-3/TRBV12-4|-|-
TGTGCCAGCACCGACGGACGTTCCAACTACGAGCAGTACTTC
CASTDGRSNYEQYF
>16|TRBJ2-5|TRBV18|TRBD1|few
TGTGCCAGCTCACCGCTCGGACAGGGGCTAATGGAGACCCAGTACTTC
CASSPLGQGLMETQYF
>19|TRBJ1-1|TRBV11-2|TRBD1|few
TGTGCCAGCAGCTTACCCCGAGGGGCCGGGACAGGGGGCAAGACTGAAGCTTTCTTT
CASSLPRGAGTGGKTEAFF
>16|TRBJ1-1|TRBV7-2|-|-
TGTGCCAGCAGCCTAGACGCACATAGGGGGAACACTGAAGCTTTCTTT
CASSLDAHRGNTEAFF
>14|TRBJ2-6|TRBV12-3/TRBV12-4|-|-
TGTGCCAGCCGACGGTCTCCTGGGGCCAACGTCCTGACTTTC
CASRRSPGANVLTF
>15|TRBJ2-2|TRBV28|-|-
TGTGCCAGCAGTTTACAGGTGGCCGGCACCGGGGAGCTGTTTTTT
CASSLQVAGTGELFF
>13|TRBJ2-7|TRBV30|-|few
TGTGCCTGGAGTGTAGTCAGCTCCTACGAGCAGTACTTC
CAWSVVSSYEQYF
>17|TRBJ2-4|TRBV5-1|-|many
TGCGCCAGCAGCCACGGAACGGGGGTCGTCGCCAAAAACATTCAGTACTTC
CASSHGTGVVAKNIQYF